Shown below are 23 T cell receptor beta chains from a single sample sequenced in a study of cytomegalovirus exposure and HLA in healthy donors. This PCR relied on a set of 60 Vbeta primers and 13 Jbeta primers. Sequencing was performed with immunoSEQ multiplex PCR; in TCRdb, only in-frame clones are kept and a portion is missing. The sample lists approximately 86,000 clones, approximately 80% occurring once. Input material: PBMCs. Every receptor here comes from a man between 40 and 49 years old in good health and CMV-seronegative.

The rearrangement links TRBV9 to TRBJ1-1, with D hard to call. The germline V and J ends were trimmed by 0 bases and 4 bases, with 10 bases remaining between them. This CDR3 has 14 amino acids. The V gene's germline CDR1 is SGDLS and CDR2 YYNGEE. In DNA form, the CDR3 reads TGTGCCAGCAGCGTAGATCGAAGGAGCACTGAAGCTTTCTTT. Protein product: CASSVDRRSTEAFF.

The rearrangement joins TRBV18 to TRBJ2-2; 8 nucleotides match TRBD2. J was trimmed by 5 bases and V by 3 bases; bases with no gene match: 2. Germline values: CDR1 KGHSH, CDR2 LQKENI. This CDR3 spans 14 amino acids. The CDR3: CASSPGLETGELFF. The CDR3 DNA is TGTGCCAGCTCACCGGGACTAGAAACCGGGGAGCTGTTTTTT. Complete variable domain (other parts from reference TRBV18 and TRBJ2-2): NAGVMQNPRHLVRRRGQEARLRCSPMKGHSHVYWYRQLPEEGLKFMVYLQKENIIDESGMPKERFSAEFPKEGPSILRIQQVVRGDSAAYFCASSPGLETGELFFGEGSRLTVL.

The V gene is TRBV7-9, the J gene TRBJ1-2; D is perhaps TRBD1 (6 bases). The CDR3 loop spans 12 amino acids. With 4 bases removed from V and 8 bases from J, the gap between germline ends came to 11 bases. Germline lookup yields CDR1 SEHNR and CDR2 FQNEAQ (reference sequence). CDR3 sequence (DNA): TGTGCCAGCAGCTACCCGGGGGGCGGCTACACCTTC. It codes for CASSYPGGGYTF.

This clone was found a few times. The chain employs TRBV10-3 and TRBJ2-3; 8 nucleotides align to TRBD1. The CDR3 has 15 amino acids. With V trimmed by 10 bases and J by 1 base, 10 bases remained unmatched. Per the germline V gene, CDR1 is ENHRY and CDR2 is SYGVKD. CDR3 residues: CATNSGGEGTDTQYF. The CDR3 DNA reads TGTGCCACCAATTCAGGGGGCGAGGGCACAGATACGCAGTATTTT.

The chain carries TRBV27 and TRBJ1-2; weak D call: TRBD1 (5 bases). CDR3 length equals 15 residues. Germline CDR1 is MNHEY and CDR2 is SMNVEV (reference sequence). Trimming left V 6 bases short and J 7 bases short, with 21 bases between. The CDR3 region has the DNA TGTGCCAGCAGGGGAAGAGGGTGGAGGGACTCTGGCTACACCTTC. It translates to CASRGRGWRDSGYTF.

CDR3 nucleotide sequence: TGTGCCAGCCGCACGACTAGCCCGACCGGGGAGCTGTTTTTT. Protein: CASRTTSPTGELFF. The chain combines TRBV19 with TRBJ2-2; 7 bases are shared with TRBD2. V lost 9 bases to trimming and J lost 5 bases; unmatched junction nucleotides: 9. CDR1 and CDR2 (germline): LNHDA, SQIVND (reference sequence). This CDR3 comprises 14 residues.

The J gene is TRBJ2-5, the V gene TRBV6-5; 9 positions match TRBD1. The assigned J gene may be wrong: the sequence end matches TRBJ2-7 better. The CDR3 runs 12 residues. The germline gives CDR1 MNHEY, CDR2 SVGAGI. The CDR3 sequence is CATRDRVYEQYF. The CDR3 nucleotides are TGTGCCACCCGGGACAGGGTCTACGAGCAGTACTTC.

The sample holds one count of this clone. This chain links TRBV11-3 with TRBJ2-5; D possibly corresponds to TRBD1 (5 bases). V dropped 5 bases and J dropped 1 base, with 11 bases sitting between them. CDR1 SGHNT and CDR2 YENEEA come from the germline V gene. The CDR3 has 14 residues. DNA of the CDR3: TGTGCCAGCAGCGCCCCAGGGCCCCAAGAGACCCAGTACTTC. The encoded protein is CASSAPGPQETQYF.

The count of this clone is one. The chain is built from TRBV6-5 and TRBJ2-2, with 10 bases lining up with TRBD1. The germline V gene encodes CDR1 MNHEY and CDR2 SVGAGI. With V trimmed by 7 bases and J by 11 bases, 13 bases remained unmatched. The CDR3 has 15 residues. In DNA form, the CDR3 reads TGTGCCAGCATCTCCACTACAGACAGGGGGCTAGAGCTGTTTTTT. It yields the protein CASISTTDRGLELFF.

The rearrangement joins TRBV9 to TRBJ1-6; D unclear. The CDR3 is made up of 15 amino acids. Trimming took 0 bases from V and 5 from J, leaving 9 bases between them. CDR1 SGDLS and CDR2 YYNGEE come from the germline V gene. CDR3 sequence reads: CASSVGGRDNSPLHF. The CDR3 DNA reads TGTGCCAGCAGCGTAGGAGGGAGGGATAATTCACCCCTCCACTTT.

The chain joins TRBV27 to TRBJ1-2; 8 bases are shared with TRBD1. Germline V gene sequence: CDR1 MNHEY, CDR2 SMNVEV (reference sequence). V lost 5 bases to trimming and J lost 6 bases; unmatched junction nucleotides: 8. CDR3 length: 14 amino acids. CDR3 bases: TGTGCCAGCAGTCAGACAGGGGCCGGCGATGGCTACACCTTC. Protein product: CASSQTGAGDGYTF.

V gene TRBV7-8 combines with J gene TRBJ2-5, with TRBD1 matching 7 bases. The CDR3 totals 14 residues. With 6 bases clipped from V and 6 bases from J, the junction kept 10 bases outside the gene matches. Germline V gives CDR1 SGHVS, CDR2 FQNEAQ. CDR3 coding DNA: TGTGCCAGCAGTCAGGGGGTAGCTGGGAAGACCCAGTACTTC. Translating gives CASSQGVAGKTQYF.

The rearrangement joins TRBV18 to TRBJ1-2, with D perhaps matching TRBD1 (5 bases). CDR1 and CDR2 (germline): KGHSH, LQKENI. The CDR3 length is 15 residues. Trimming took 5 bases from V and 9 from J, leaving 22 bases between them. The CDR3 loop is CASSTKGTPSRSYTF. CDR3 nucleotides: TGTGCCAGCTCAACCAAAGGGACTCCCTCTAGGAGCTACACCTTC.

This chain joins TRBV7-9 and TRBJ1-2; D is perhaps TRBD1 (5 bases). The CDR3 runs to 12 residues. V lost 6 bases and J 4 bases, leaving 9 bases between the germline ends. Germline lookup yields CDR1 SEHNR and CDR2 FQNEAQ (reference sequence). CDR3 residues: CASRIQGYGYTF. In DNA form, the CDR3 reads TGTGCCAGCAGAATTCAGGGCTATGGCTACACCTTC.

The V call is TRBV12-5, the J call TRBJ1-2, with 9 bases identical to TRBD1. This CDR3 is built from 17 residues. Trimming at V came to 2 bases and at J to 7 bases, leaving 14 bases not matched to a gene. The V gene's germline CDR1 is LGHNT and CDR2 FRNRAP. The CDR3 DNA reads TGTGCTAGTGGTTTGACCTCCGGGACAGGGACTGTGGGTGGCTACACCTTC. Its protein is CASGLTSGTGTVGGYTF.

This clone has a single count. As DNA, the CDR3 is TGCAGCGTTGGGGGTAGGGAGAGCACTGAAGCTTTCTTT. This sequence encodes CSVGGRESTEAFF. The V gene is TRBV29-1, the J gene TRBJ1-1; D is ambiguous. Germline V gene lookup returns CDR1 SQVTM and CDR2 ANQGSEA. V lost 4 bases, J lost 4 bases, and 13 bases lay in between. This CDR3 has 13 amino acids.

The chain is built from TRBV27 and TRBJ2-1; tentative D call: TRBD2 (5 bases). Germline V gives CDR1 MNHEY, CDR2 SMNVEV (reference sequence). V was clipped by 11 bases and J by 6 bases, with 17 bases between them. CDR3 size: 13 residues. The CDR3 bases are TGTGCCGCGAGTCTCACCGAGGGCAATGAGCAGTTCTTC. Translated, it gives CAASLTEGNEQFF.

The genes are TRBV6-6 and TRBJ1-1; weak D call: TRBD1 (5 bases). This CDR3 is 14 amino acids long. Trimming left V 6 bases short and J 3 bases short, with 14 bases between. The V gene's germline CDR1 is MNHNY and CDR2 SVGAGI (reference sequence). The CDR3 here is CASRVWGGDTEAFF. The CDR3 DNA sequence: TGTGCCAGCAGAGTCTGGGGGGGGGACACTGAAGCTTTCTTT.

The chain has TRBV7-2 and TRBJ1-5, with 9 bases identical to TRBD1. CDR1 and CDR2 (germline): SGHTA, FQGNSA. V was pared by 5 bases and J by 4 bases, with 9 bases of the junction left unmatched. The CDR3 extends over 16 amino acids. As DNA, the CDR3 is TGTGCCAGCAGCCCCCGGACAGGGGAAATAAATCAGCCCCAGCATTTT. It encodes CASSPRTGEINQPQHF.

V is TRBV7-9 and J is TRBJ2-2; no reliable D call. Trimming left V 5 bases short and J 4 bases short, with 11 bases between. The CDR3 consists of 14 residues. The germline CDR1 and CDR2 sequences are SEHNR and FQNEAQ (reference sequence). The CDR3 here is CASSPRSGTGELFF. Here the CDR3 DNA reads TGTGCCAGCAGCCCCCGGAGTGGCACCGGGGAGCTGTTTTTT.

In DNA, the CDR3 is TGCGCCAGCAGCCTGCTATCTAGCGGAAACACAGATACGCAGTATTTT. Translation: CASSLLSSGNTDTQYF. The chain is built from TRBV4-1 and TRBJ2-3; 7 bases match TRBD2. The CDR3 has 16 amino acids. CDR1 is MGHRA and CDR2 is YSYEKL in the germline V gene. After removal of 4 bases from V and 2 bases from J, the junction contained 9 bases not matched to a gene.

The CDR3, as DNA: TGTGCCAGCAGCCGGACAGGGGTGGGATCCGGCTACACCTTC. Its translation: CASSRTGVGSGYTF. The chain carries TRBV14 and TRBJ1-2; 9 bases agree with TRBD1. Trimming took 4 bases from V and 8 from J; bases not matched to a gene: 8. There are 14 residues in the CDR3. CDR1 is SGHDN and CDR2 is FVKESK in the germline V gene.

This clone occurred once. This chain uses TRBV7-2 with TRBJ2-5; 10 nucleotides agree with TRBD1. Germline V lookup: CDR1 SGHTA, CDR2 FQGNSA. After removal of 5 bases from V and 2 bases from J, the junction contained 5 bases not matched to a gene. This CDR3 comprises 15 residues. The CDR3 DNA follows: TGTGCCAGCAGCCCCGACAGGGGGCGGCAAGAGACCCAGTACTTC. Protein: CASSPDRGRQETQYF.